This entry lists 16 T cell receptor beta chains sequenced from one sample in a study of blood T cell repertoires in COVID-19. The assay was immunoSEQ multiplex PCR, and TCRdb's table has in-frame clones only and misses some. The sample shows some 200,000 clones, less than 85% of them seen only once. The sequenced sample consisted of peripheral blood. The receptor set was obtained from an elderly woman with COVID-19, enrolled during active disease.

The CDR3 DNA reads as TGCAGCGTTGTCCTCCACAGGCTCTACAATGAGCAGTTCTTC. It is translated as CSVVLHRLYNEQFF. The rearrangement joins TRBV29-1 to TRBJ2-1, with D possibly being TRBD1 (5 bases). This CDR3 spans 14 amino acids. Trimming pared 4 bases from V and 3 bases from J, leaving 13 bases between. The germline V gene has CDR1 SQVTM and CDR2 ANQGSEA.

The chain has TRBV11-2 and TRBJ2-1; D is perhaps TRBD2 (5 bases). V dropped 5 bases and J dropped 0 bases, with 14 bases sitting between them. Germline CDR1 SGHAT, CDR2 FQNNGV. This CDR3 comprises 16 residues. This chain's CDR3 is CASSPTDFHSYNEQFF. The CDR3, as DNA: TGTGCCAGCAGCCCGACGGACTTTCACTCCTACAATGAGCAGTTCTTC.

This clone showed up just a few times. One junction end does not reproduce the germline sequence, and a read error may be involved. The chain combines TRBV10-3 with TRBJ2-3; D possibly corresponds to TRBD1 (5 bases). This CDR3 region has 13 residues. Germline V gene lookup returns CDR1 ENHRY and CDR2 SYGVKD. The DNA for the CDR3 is TGTGCCATCAGTGAGGGGAAGGACCCGGGCAGGGATTTT. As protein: CAISEGKDPGRDF.

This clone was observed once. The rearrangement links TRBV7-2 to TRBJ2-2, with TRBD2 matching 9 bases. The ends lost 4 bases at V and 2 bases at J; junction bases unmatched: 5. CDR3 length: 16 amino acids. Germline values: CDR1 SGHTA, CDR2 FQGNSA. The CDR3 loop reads CASSSTSGLNTGELFF. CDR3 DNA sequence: TGTGCCAGCAGCTCCACTAGCGGGCTAAACACCGGGGAGCTGTTTTTT. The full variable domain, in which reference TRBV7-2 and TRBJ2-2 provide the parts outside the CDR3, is GAGVSQSPSNKVTEKGKDVELRCDPISGHTALYWYRQSLGQGLEFLIYFQGNSAPDKSGLPSDRFSAERTGGSVSTLTIQRTQQEDSAVYLCASSSTSGLNTGELFFGEGSRLTVL.

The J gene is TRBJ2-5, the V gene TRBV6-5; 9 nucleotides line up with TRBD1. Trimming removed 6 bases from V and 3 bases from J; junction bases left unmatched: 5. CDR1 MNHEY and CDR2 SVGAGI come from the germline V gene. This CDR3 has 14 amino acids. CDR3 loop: CASSLRQGEETQYF. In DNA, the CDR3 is TGTGCCAGCAGCTTACGACAGGGGGAAGAGACCCAGTACTTC.

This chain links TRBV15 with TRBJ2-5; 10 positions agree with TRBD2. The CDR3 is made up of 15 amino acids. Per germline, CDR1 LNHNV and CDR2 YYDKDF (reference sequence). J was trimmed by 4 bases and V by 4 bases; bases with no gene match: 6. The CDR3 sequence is CATSTLAGRGETQYF. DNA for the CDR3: TGTGCCACCAGCACACTAGCGGGGAGGGGAGAGACCCAGTACTTC.

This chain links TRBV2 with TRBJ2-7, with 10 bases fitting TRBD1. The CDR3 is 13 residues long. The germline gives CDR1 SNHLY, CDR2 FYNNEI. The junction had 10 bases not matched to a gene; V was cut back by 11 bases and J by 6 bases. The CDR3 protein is CAASGTGETEQYF. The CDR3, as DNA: TGTGCCGCCTCCGGGACAGGGGAGACCGAGCAGTACTTC. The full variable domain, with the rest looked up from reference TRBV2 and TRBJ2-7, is EPEVTQTPSHQVTQMGQEVILRCVPISNHLYFYWYRQILGQKVEFLVSFYNNEISEKSEIFDDQFSVERPDGSNFTLKIRSTKLEDSAMYFCAASGTGETEQYFGPGTRLTVT.

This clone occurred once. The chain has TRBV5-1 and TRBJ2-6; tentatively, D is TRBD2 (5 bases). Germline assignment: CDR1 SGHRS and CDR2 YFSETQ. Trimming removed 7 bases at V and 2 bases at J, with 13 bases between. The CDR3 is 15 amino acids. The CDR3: CASDVEGPGANVLTF. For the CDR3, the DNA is TGCGCCAGCGACGTAGAGGGCCCTGGGGCCAACGTCCTGACTTTC.

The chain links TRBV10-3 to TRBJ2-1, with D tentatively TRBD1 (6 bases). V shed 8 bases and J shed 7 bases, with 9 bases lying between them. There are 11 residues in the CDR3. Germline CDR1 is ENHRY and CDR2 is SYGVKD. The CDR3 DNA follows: TGTGCCATCGGAACAGGGAATGAGCAGTTCTTC. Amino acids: CAIGTGNEQFF.

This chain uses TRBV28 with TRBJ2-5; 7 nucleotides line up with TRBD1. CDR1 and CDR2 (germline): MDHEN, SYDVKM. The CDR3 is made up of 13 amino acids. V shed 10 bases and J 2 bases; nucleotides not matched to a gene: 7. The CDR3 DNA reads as TGTGCCATTACGAGACAGGGTCAAGAGACCCAGTACTTC. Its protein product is CAITRQGQETQYF. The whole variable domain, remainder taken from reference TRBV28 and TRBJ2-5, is DVKVTQSSRYLVKRTGEKVFLECVQDMDHENMFWYRQDPGLGLRLIYFSYDVKMKEKGDIPEGYSVSREKKERFSLILESASTNQTSMYLCAITRQGQETQYFGPGTRLLVL.

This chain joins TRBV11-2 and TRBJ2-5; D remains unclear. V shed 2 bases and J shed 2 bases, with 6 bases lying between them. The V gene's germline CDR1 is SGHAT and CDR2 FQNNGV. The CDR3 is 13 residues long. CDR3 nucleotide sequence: TGTGCCAGCAGCTTATACGGGCAAGAGACCCAGTACTTC. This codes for CASSLYGQETQYF.

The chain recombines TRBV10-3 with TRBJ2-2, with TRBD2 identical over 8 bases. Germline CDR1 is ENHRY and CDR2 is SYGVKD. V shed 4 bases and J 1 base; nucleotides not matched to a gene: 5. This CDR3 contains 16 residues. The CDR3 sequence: CAISGGGPMNTGELFF. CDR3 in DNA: TGTGCCATCAGTGGCGGGGGGCCGATGAACACCGGGGAGCTGTTTTTT.

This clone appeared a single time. The CDR3 sequence is CASSSGLYTDTQYF. The CDR3 region has the DNA TGTGCCAGCAGCTCTGGACTCTACACAGATACGCAGTATTTT. V and J are TRBV5-4 and TRBJ2-3; tentatively, D is TRBD2 (5 bases). Deletions cut 3 bases from V and 2 bases from J, with 10 bases between. Germline V gene lookup returns CDR1 SGHNT and CDR2 YYREEE (reference sequence). The CDR3 totals 14 residues.

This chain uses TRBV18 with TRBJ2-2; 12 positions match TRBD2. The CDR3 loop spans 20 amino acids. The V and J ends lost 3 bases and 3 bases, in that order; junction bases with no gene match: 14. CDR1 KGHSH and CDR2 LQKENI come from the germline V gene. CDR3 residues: CASSPQVGLAGNRDTGELFF. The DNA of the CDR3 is TGTGCCAGCTCACCGCAAGTTGGACTAGCGGGGAACCGGGACACCGGGGAGCTGTTTTTT.

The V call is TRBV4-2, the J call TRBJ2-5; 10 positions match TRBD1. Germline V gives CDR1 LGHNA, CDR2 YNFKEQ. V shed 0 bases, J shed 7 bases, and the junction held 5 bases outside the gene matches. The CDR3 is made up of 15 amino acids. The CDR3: CASSQDGTGEATQYF. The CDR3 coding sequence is TGTGCCAGCAGCCAAGACGGGACAGGGGAAGCGACCCAGTACTTC.

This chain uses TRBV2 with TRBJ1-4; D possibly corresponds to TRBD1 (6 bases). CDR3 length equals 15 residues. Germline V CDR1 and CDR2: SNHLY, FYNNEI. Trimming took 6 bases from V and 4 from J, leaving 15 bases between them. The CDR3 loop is CASRGASGFNEKLFF. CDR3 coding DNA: TGTGCCAGCAGGGGGGCGTCGGGTTTTAATGAAAAACTGTTTTTT.